These T cell receptor beta chains were read from a single sample in a study of blood T cell repertoires in COVID-19. Some clones are missing from TCRdb's copy, which holds only in-frame ones; the method was immunoSEQ multiplex PCR. The table has approximately 190,000 clones, roughly 86% seen once. Input material: peripheral blood. These receptors came from a woman in her 70s with active or convalescent COVID-19. Both conserved end residues are part of each CDR3. For some rows the clone size is stated as once, few or many, or as a class when expanded; others skip it.

>TRBJ2-1|TRBV6-4|NA
CASSHFLAGLRNEQFF
>TRBJ2-3|TRBV9|NA
CASSVEEGGGLDTQYF
>TRBJ2-5|TRBV29-1|NA
CSVGIGGGLKTQYF
>TRBJ2-5|TRBV4-2|NA
CASSPRDRDSQETQYF
>TRBJ1-5|TRBV2|NA
CASSEATSNQPQHF
>TRBJ1-6|TRBV27|once
CASSLQTGRGSPLHF
>TRBJ1-1|TRBV30|once
CAWLKQVNTEAFF
>TRBJ2-1|TRBV6-5|NA
CASMGSGTRNEQFF
>TRBJ2-7|TRBV3-1/TRBV3-2|NA
CASSQRGSVNYEQYF
>TRBJ1-2|TRBV12-3/TRBV12-4|few
CASSSPMSGYTF
>TRBJ2-1|TRBV7-3|once
CASSFGVYNEQFF
>TRBJ1-2|TRBV7-9|NA
CASTPAGANYGYTF
>TRBJ2-7|TRBV9|NA
CASSVHGDTTSYEQYF
>TRBJ2-7|TRBV29-1|NA
CSVDSGHAYEQYF
>TRBJ1-2|TRBV7-9|NA
CASSETGTGLYGYTF
>TRBJ2-6|TRBV5-1|NA
CASSLRGQGAGANVLTF
>TRBJ2-3|TRBV5-5|NA
CASSTHERDEDTQYF
>TRBJ2-1|TRBV19|NA
CASTPQGKNNEQFF
>TRBJ2-3|TRBV6-5|NA
CASSRRLGADTQYF
>TRBJ1-6|TRBV9|few
CASSLRAGNNSPLHF
>TRBJ2-7|TRBV4-1|NA
CASSQDGAGARYEQYF
>TRBJ2-1|TRBV2|NA
CASTNFKTRARRYNEQFF
>TRBJ2-3|TRBV19|NA
CASSISLAVTDTQYF
>TRBJ2-7|TRBV18|NA
CASSPLQGTSSYEQYF
>TRBJ2-5|TRBV19|NA
CASSTQGLGKTQYF
>TRBJ2-1|TRBV29-1|NA
CSVVPRDRHSYNEQFF
>TRBJ2-5|TRBV2|NA
CAASGQGETQYF
>TRBJ2-2|TRBV6-5|NA
CASSRTGLGGGELFF
>TRBJ2-1|TRBV2|NA
CASSASSGSRSSYNEQFF
>TRBJ1-1|TRBV11-2|NA
CASSLSGPGGTEAFF
>TRBJ2-1|TRBV5-6|NA
CASSRWTELEQFF